The following is a TCR beta chain sequence with its context. Antigen specificity is unknown. PCR employed 60 Vbeta and 13 Jbeta primers. Sequencing was performed with immunoSEQ multiplex PCR; in TCRdb, only in-frame clones are kept and a portion is missing. The table lists 110,000 or so clones, around 74% of them singletons. This specimen belongs to a study of cytomegalovirus exposure and HLA in healthy donors. Study conclusions and caveats: CMV antigen specificity was confirmed in vitro for a few CMV-associated chains.

Germline V CDR1 and CDR2: MGHRA, YSYEKL. This CDR3 has 17 amino acids. Trimming removed 4 bases from V and 7 bases from J, with 25 bases in between. Sequences were obtained from PBMCs. This TCR was sampled from a middle-aged woman in good health and CMV-seropositive. The chain uses TRBV4-1 and TRBJ1-2; possibly TRBD1 for D (5 bases). The CDR3 reads CASSPLPSGRRGLGYTF. DNA of the CDR3: TGCGCCAGCAGCCCATTACCCAGCGGGAGGAGGGGTCTTGGCTACACCTTC.